The T cell receptor beta chain described here comes from a study of response to subunit inactivated influenza vaccine. Study observations and caveats: There was a suggestion from the authors that each seasonal influenza vaccination recruits few new T cells.

V shed 5 bases and J shed 5 bases, with 10 bases lying between them. The length of the CDR3 is 14 residues. Note on this clonotype: What it binds is unknown.

TCRdb reprocessed the RT-PCR reads via MiXCR and lists one record per CDR3 protein. The sample records around 200,000 distinct CDR3 sequences, under 15% being singletons. This rearrangement joins TRBV12-3 or TRBV12-4 to TRBJ1-6; unclear D gene. The receptor's source is a man in his fifties or sixties who received an inactivated influenza vaccine. The source material was CD8+ T cells sorted from PBMCs, sampled about 5 days after vaccination. CDR3 coding DNA: TGTGCCAGCAGTGCAGAGGGTAATAATTCACCCCTCCACTTT. Amino acids: CASSAEGNNSPLHF.